A selection of T cell receptor beta chains follows, all from one sample in a study of cytomegalovirus exposure and HLA in healthy donors. Method: immunoSEQ multiplex PCR; TCRdb's copy keeps in-frame clones and lacks some. The sample lists about 240,000 clones, roughly 87% occurring once. Sequenced material: PBMCs. Receptors were obtained from a woman aged 40 to 55 in good health and CMV-seropositive. Each CDR3 is given with its conserved first and last residue. The order of the fields is D gene, J gene, clone size, V gene, CDR3 protein, CDR3 DNA. D genes are given only for firm matches. Expanded clones get a size class; other rows say once, few or many, or leave the size out.

d_gene: TRBD2
j_gene: TRBJ2-5
abundance: few
v_gene: TRBV5-1
CDR3aa: CASSRGGLAGGETQYF
CDR3nt: TGCGCCAGCAGCCGGGGGGGACTAGCGGGAGGAGAGACCCAGTACTTC

d_gene: TRBD2
j_gene: TRBJ2-4
abundance: -
v_gene: TRBV7-2
CDR3aa: CASSEWGGRGNIQYF
CDR3nt: TGTGCCAGCAGCGAATGGGGGGGAAGGGGAAACATTCAGTACTTC

d_gene: -
j_gene: TRBJ2-7
abundance: -
v_gene: TRBV6-5
CDR3aa: CASSYASAYEQYF
CDR3nt: TGTGCCAGCAGTTATGCTAGCGCCTACGAGCAGTACTTC

d_gene: -
j_gene: TRBJ1-2
abundance: -
v_gene: TRBV20-1
CDR3aa: CSARGSGYTF
CDR3nt: TGCAGTGCTAGAGGTAGCGGCTACACCTTC

d_gene: TRBD2
j_gene: TRBJ2-1
abundance: -
v_gene: TRBV10-3
CDR3aa: CAISESKLAGGREQFF
CDR3nt: TGTGCCATCAGTGAGTCTAAGCTAGCGGGGGGTAGGGAGCAGTTCTTC

d_gene: -
j_gene: TRBJ2-7
abundance: -
v_gene: TRBV18
CDR3aa: CASSKASGYEQYF
CDR3nt: TGTGCCAGCTCAAAGGCTAGTGGGTACGAGCAGTACTTC

d_gene: TRBD2
j_gene: TRBJ2-7
abundance: -
v_gene: TRBV19
CDR3aa: CATLAGDSHGYEQYF
CDR3nt: TGTGCCACGCTAGCGGGGGACTCTCACGGCTACGAGCAGTACTTC

d_gene: TRBD2
j_gene: TRBJ2-5
abundance: -
v_gene: TRBV6-5
CDR3aa: CATTGTRGETQYF
CDR3nt: TGTGCCACCACCGGGACTAGAGGAGAGACCCAGTACTTC

d_gene: TRBD1
j_gene: TRBJ1-4
abundance: -
v_gene: TRBV5-1
CDR3aa: CASSQTGGGEKLFF
CDR3nt: TGCGCCAGCAGCCAGACAGGGGGAGGAGAAAAACTGTTTTTT

d_gene: TRBD1
j_gene: TRBJ2-2
abundance: -
v_gene: TRBV10-1
CDR3aa: CASSPGQGRTGELFF
CDR3nt: TGCGCCAGCAGTCCGGGACAGGGGAGAACCGGGGAGCTGTTTTTT

d_gene: -
j_gene: TRBJ1-4
abundance: few
v_gene: TRBV4-1
CDR3aa: CASSQVGGVNEKLFF
CDR3nt: TGCGCCAGCAGCCAAGTAGGGGGGGTGAATGAAAAACTGTTTTTT

d_gene: TRBD1
j_gene: TRBJ2-7
abundance: few
v_gene: TRBV30
CDR3aa: CAWSLRTGGYEQYF
CDR3nt: TGTGCCTGGAGTCTGCGGACAGGGGGCTACGAGCAGTACTTC

d_gene: TRBD1
j_gene: TRBJ2-7
abundance: -
v_gene: TRBV27
CDR3aa: CASSPGTGSSYEQYF
CDR3nt: TGTGCCAGCAGCCCCGGGACAGGGAGCTCCTACGAGCAGTACTTC

d_gene: TRBD1
j_gene: TRBJ1-2
abundance: -
v_gene: TRBV29-1
CDR3aa: CSARGQGDYGYTF
CDR3nt: TGCAGCGCCCGGGGACAGGGAGACTATGGCTACACCTTC

d_gene: -
j_gene: TRBJ1-1
abundance: -
v_gene: TRBV30
CDR3aa: CAWGEGNTEAFF
CDR3nt: TGTGCCTGGGGGGAGGGGAACACTGAAGCTTTCTTT

d_gene: TRBD1
j_gene: TRBJ1-2
abundance: -
v_gene: TRBV11-2
CDR3aa: CASSLDLGQGYTF
CDR3nt: TGTGCCAGCAGCTTAGACCTAGGACAGGGTTACACCTTC

d_gene: -
j_gene: TRBJ1-1
abundance: -
v_gene: TRBV5-1
CDR3aa: CASSLQGSDTEAFF
CDR3nt: TGCGCCAGCAGCTTGCAGGGGAGTGACACTGAAGCTTTCTTT

d_gene: -
j_gene: TRBJ2-3
abundance: -
v_gene: TRBV5-6
CDR3aa: CASGRRGTDTQYF
CDR3nt: TGTGCCAGCGGGAGGCGGGGCACAGATACGCAGTATTTT

d_gene: -
j_gene: TRBJ1-5
abundance: -
v_gene: TRBV9
CDR3aa: CASSTQGVGGEPQHF
CDR3nt: TGTGCCAGCAGCACCCAGGGAGTCGGGGGGGAGCCCCAGCATTTT

d_gene: -
j_gene: TRBJ1-6
abundance: once
v_gene: TRBV6-1
CDR3aa: CASSEGYSNSPLHF
CDR3nt: TGTGCCAGCAGTGAAGGGTACTCCAATTCACCCCTCCACTTT

d_gene: TRBD2
j_gene: TRBJ2-3
abundance: few
v_gene: TRBV9
CDR3aa: CASSVEAAGGPTDTQYF
CDR3nt: TGTGCCAGCAGCGTAGAAGCGGCGGGGGGCCCCACAGATACGCAGTATTTT

d_gene: -
j_gene: TRBJ1-3
abundance: -
v_gene: TRBV15
CDR3aa: CATSRDRGTGNTIYF
CDR3nt: TGTGCCACCAGCAGAGATCGGGGTACTGGAAACACCATATATTTT

d_gene: -
j_gene: TRBJ2-5
abundance: few
v_gene: TRBV5-4
CDR3aa: CASSVDRGETQYF
CDR3nt: TGTGCCAGCAGCGTCGACAGAGGAGAGACCCAGTACTTC

d_gene: TRBD1
j_gene: TRBJ1-5
abundance: -
v_gene: TRBV10-3
CDR3aa: CAISEGTGAASQHF
CDR3nt: TGTGCCATCAGTGAGGGGACAGGTGCGGCGTCCCAGCATTTT

d_gene: -
j_gene: TRBJ2-3
abundance: few
v_gene: TRBV9
CDR3aa: CASSVPPTEDTQYF
CDR3nt: TGTGCCAGCAGCGTACCGCCTACAGAAGATACGCAGTATTTT